These T cell receptor beta chains were read from a single sample in a study of vaccination and CD4 T cells after COVID-19. Which antigens these TCRs recognize remains unknown. One entry per CDR3 protein results from TCRdb running MiXCR on the PCR reads. There are roughly 15,000 distinct CDR3 sequences in the sample; about three quarters occur only once, and roughly 5% lies in the top ten. The source material was CD4+ T cells from blood, cultured in vitro. All receptors derive from a human donor who had recovered from COVID-19. Both conserved end residues are part of each CDR3. A D gene is named only where the DNA matches it firmly. The size of a clone is reported for some rows only, either as once, few or many, or as a class for expanded clones.

j_gene: TRBJ2-1; abundance: NA; d_gene: NA; v_gene: TRBV2; CDR3nt: TGTGCCAGCAGTGCCGGGACCAGCTCCTACAATGAGCAGTTCTTC; CDR3aa: CASSAGTSSYNEQFF
j_gene: TRBJ2-5; abundance: few; d_gene: NA; v_gene: TRBV21-1; CDR3nt: TGTGCCAGCGCGAATTCGGGACAGCAAGAGACCCAGTACTTC; CDR3aa: CASANSGQQETQYF
j_gene: TRBJ1-6; abundance: NA; d_gene: NA; v_gene: TRBV6-1; CDR3nt: TGTGCCACCAAGGGTGGGGTTTCCTATAATTCACCCCTCCACTTT; CDR3aa: CATKGGVSYNSPLHF
j_gene: TRBJ1-2; abundance: few; d_gene: TRBD1; v_gene: TRBV19; CDR3nt: TGTGCCAGTAGTATAGGCTGGGACAGCATCTATGGCTACACCTTC; CDR3aa: CASSIGWDSIYGYTF
j_gene: TRBJ1-6; abundance: NA; d_gene: NA; v_gene: TRBV6-1; CDR3nt: TGTGCCAGCAGCTCGCAGGGACAATCTTCACCCCTCCACTTT; CDR3aa: CASSSQGQSSPLHF
j_gene: TRBJ2-6; abundance: NA; d_gene: TRBD1; v_gene: TRBV7-7; CDR3nt: TGTGCCAGCAGCCCCCGGGACAGGGGCGAGGCTGGGGCCAACGTCCTGACTTTC; CDR3aa: CASSPRDRGEAGANVLTF
j_gene: TRBJ1-2; abundance: NA; d_gene: NA; v_gene: TRBV19; CDR3nt: TGTGCCAGTAGAACACCCGGGGCTCTTACTAACTATGGCTACACCTTC; CDR3aa: CASRTPGALTNYGYTF
j_gene: TRBJ1-2; abundance: NA; d_gene: NA; v_gene: TRBV20-1; CDR3nt: TGCAGTGCTAGTGGGGGGGTGAATGGCTACACCTTC; CDR3aa: CSASGGVNGYTF
j_gene: TRBJ1-2; abundance: NA; d_gene: NA; v_gene: TRBV5-1; CDR3nt: TGCGCCAGCAGCGTCGGGGATTCCTATGGCTACACCTTC; CDR3aa: CASSVGDSYGYTF
j_gene: TRBJ2-1; abundance: NA; d_gene: NA; v_gene: TRBV6-1; CDR3nt: TGTGCCAGCCATACGGGGCGGGACAATGAGCAGTTCTTC; CDR3aa: CASHTGRDNEQFF
j_gene: TRBJ1-5; abundance: few; d_gene: TRBD1; v_gene: TRBV20-1; CDR3nt: TGCAGTGCTCCTCGGGCAGGGGGTTTAGATCAGCCCCAGCATTTT; CDR3aa: CSAPRAGGLDQPQHF
j_gene: TRBJ1-3; abundance: few; d_gene: NA; v_gene: TRBV6-1; CDR3nt: TGTGCCAGCAGTCTCCTCAGCTCTGGAAACACCATATATTTT; CDR3aa: CASSLLSSGNTIYF
j_gene: TRBJ1-1; abundance: NA; d_gene: NA; v_gene: TRBV6-5; CDR3nt: TGTGCCAGCAGTTACTCGACAGGTCGGAGGGGCACTGAAGCTTTCTTT; CDR3aa: CASSYSTGRRGTEAFF
j_gene: TRBJ2-6; abundance: NA; d_gene: NA; v_gene: TRBV12-3/TRBV12-4; CDR3nt: TGTGCCAGCAGTCCACTTGGGGCCAACGTCCTGACTTTC; CDR3aa: CASSPLGANVLTF
j_gene: TRBJ2-2; abundance: NA; d_gene: NA; v_gene: TRBV7-5; CDR3nt: NA; CDR3aa: CISVPEAYQWTGDPTGELFF
j_gene: TRBJ2-5; abundance: NA; d_gene: TRBD2; v_gene: TRBV24-1; CDR3nt: TGTGCCACCAGTGATCGGACTAGCGGGAGAGGTGGCCAGTACTTC; CDR3aa: CATSDRTSGRGGQYF
j_gene: TRBJ2-2; abundance: NA; d_gene: TRBD1; v_gene: TRBV24-1; CDR3nt: TGTGCCACCAGTGGCGCCGGGACAGGTAACACCGGGGAGCTGTTTTTT; CDR3aa: CATSGAGTGNTGELFF
j_gene: TRBJ2-5; abundance: NA; d_gene: TRBD1; v_gene: TRBV20-1; CDR3nt: TGCAGTGCTAGAGGGACAGGGGCAACTCGGGGGACCCAGTACTTC; CDR3aa: CSARGTGATRGTQYF
j_gene: TRBJ2-5; abundance: NA; d_gene: NA; v_gene: TRBV24-1; CDR3nt: TGTGCCACCAGTGAACCGTCCCCCCAAGAGACCCAGTACTTC; CDR3aa: CATSEPSPQETQYF
j_gene: TRBJ1-1; abundance: NA; d_gene: TRBD1; v_gene: TRBV19; CDR3nt: TGTGCCAGTAGTAGATACAGGGGCACTGAAGCTTTCTTT; CDR3aa: CASSRYRGTEAFF
j_gene: TRBJ1-4; abundance: NA; d_gene: NA; v_gene: TRBV7-9; CDR3nt: TGTGCCAGCAGCCTGACGGGCAGATCGTATGAAAAACTGTTTTTT; CDR3aa: CASSLTGRSYEKLFF
j_gene: TRBJ1-3; abundance: NA; d_gene: TRBD1; v_gene: TRBV28; CDR3nt: TGTGCCAGCAGTGCGGGACAGACCGGAAACACCATATATTTT; CDR3aa: CASSAGQTGNTIYF
j_gene: TRBJ2-7; abundance: NA; d_gene: TRBD2; v_gene: TRBV20-1; CDR3nt: TGCAGTGCAAGGGGGTTCGGGACTAGCGGTCCCCAGGAGCAGTACTTC; CDR3aa: CSARGFGTSGPQEQYF
j_gene: TRBJ1-4; abundance: NA; d_gene: NA; v_gene: TRBV15; CDR3nt: TGTGCCACCAGCAGGGCAACCGGGACGGGACGGGAAAAACTGTTTTTT; CDR3aa: CATSRATGTGREKLFF
j_gene: TRBJ2-1; abundance: few; d_gene: TRBD2; v_gene: TRBV24-1; CDR3nt: TGTGCCACCAGTGATGGACTAGTCAATGAGCAGTTCTTC; CDR3aa: CATSDGLVNEQFF
j_gene: TRBJ2-4; abundance: once; d_gene: NA; v_gene: TRBV15; CDR3nt: TGTGCCACCAGAGGATCGTGGGGACTGCACCGAAACATTCAGTACTTC; CDR3aa: CATRGSWGLHRNIQYF
j_gene: TRBJ1-2; abundance: NA; d_gene: TRBD1; v_gene: TRBV27; CDR3nt: TGTGCCAGCAGTCGTGATCAGGGACAGACTTTCTATGGCTACACCTTC; CDR3aa: CASSRDQGQTFYGYTF
j_gene: TRBJ1-5; abundance: NA; d_gene: NA; v_gene: TRBV6-5; CDR3nt: TGTGCCAGCAGTTACGGTGATCAGCCCCAGCATTTT; CDR3aa: CASSYGDQPQHF
j_gene: TRBJ2-2; abundance: NA; d_gene: TRBD1; v_gene: TRBV5-1; CDR3nt: TGCGCCAGCAGCTTGAGGACAGGGGGCGGAAAGGAGCTGTTTTTT; CDR3aa: CASSLRTGGGKELFF
j_gene: TRBJ1-4; abundance: NA; d_gene: NA; v_gene: TRBV6-2/TRBV6-3; CDR3nt: TGTGCCAGCAGTTGCGACCGGGCAACTAATGAAAAACTGTTTTTT; CDR3aa: CASSCDRATNEKLFF
j_gene: TRBJ2-5; abundance: NA; d_gene: NA; v_gene: TRBV15; CDR3nt: TGTGCCACCAGCACATACCTGAGGGTAGGAGGGGAGACCCAGTACTTC; CDR3aa: CATSTYLRVGGETQYF
j_gene: TRBJ1-1; abundance: NA; d_gene: NA; v_gene: TRBV19; CDR3nt: TGTGCCAGTAGTATGAGTGGCAGCCCGATAAACACTGAAGCTTTCTTT; CDR3aa: CASSMSGSPINTEAFF
j_gene: TRBJ2-7; abundance: NA; d_gene: NA; v_gene: TRBV15; CDR3nt: TGTGCCACCAGCAAGGGCCGGACTTACGAGCAGTACTTC; CDR3aa: CATSKGRTYEQYF
j_gene: TRBJ1-1; abundance: NA; d_gene: NA; v_gene: TRBV5-4; CDR3nt: TGTGCCAGCAGCTTGGAGTTGTTTGGCAACACTGAAGCTTTCTTT; CDR3aa: CASSLELFGNTEAFF
j_gene: TRBJ1-5; abundance: few; d_gene: NA; v_gene: TRBV15; CDR3nt: TGTGCCACCAGCAGAGATAAGGGAGACTCCCCTCGGCCCCAGCATTTT; CDR3aa: CATSRDKGDSPRPQHF
j_gene: TRBJ1-5; abundance: NA; d_gene: NA; v_gene: TRBV10-1; CDR3nt: TGCGCCAGCAGTGAGTCTTGGTGGGGGGGGGAGCATCAGCCCCAGCATTTT; CDR3aa: CASSESWWGGEHQPQHF
j_gene: TRBJ1-2; abundance: NA; d_gene: NA; v_gene: TRBV6-1; CDR3nt: TGTGCCAGCAGTAGCCGGGACGGGCTTAACTATGGCTACACCTTC; CDR3aa: CASSSRDGLNYGYTF
j_gene: TRBJ1-2; abundance: NA; d_gene: NA; v_gene: TRBV6-1; CDR3nt: TGTGCCAGCAGTGAAGCCCGGGACAACTATGGCTACACCTTC; CDR3aa: CASSEARDNYGYTF
j_gene: TRBJ2-5; abundance: few; d_gene: NA; v_gene: TRBV20-1; CDR3nt: TGCAGTGCTAGGGTAGGCTACCTACAAGAGACCCAGTACTTC; CDR3aa: CSARVGYLQETQYF
j_gene: TRBJ1-5; abundance: NA; d_gene: NA; v_gene: TRBV6-1; CDR3nt: TGTGCCAGCAGTAAAGGGACATCGAGCAATCAGCCCCAGCATTTT; CDR3aa: CASSKGTSSNQPQHF
j_gene: TRBJ2-2; abundance: NA; d_gene: TRBD2; v_gene: TRBV27; CDR3nt: TGTGCCAGCAGTTCGGAGACTAGCGGGAGTCGCACCGGGGAGCTGTTTTTT; CDR3aa: CASSSETSGSRTGELFF
j_gene: TRBJ1-5; abundance: NA; d_gene: NA; v_gene: TRBV20-1; CDR3nt: TGCAGTGCTCCTGACAGGAGCCATCAGCCCCAGCATTTT; CDR3aa: CSAPDRSHQPQHF
j_gene: TRBJ1-5; abundance: NA; d_gene: NA; v_gene: TRBV19; CDR3nt: TGTGCCAGTAGTATAGGTGGTAGCAATCAGCCCCAGCATTTT; CDR3aa: CASSIGGSNQPQHF